Below, 24 T cell receptor beta chains from the same sample are listed, as sequenced in a study of beta chain features in type 1 diabetes. The isolated RNA, all of it, was reverse transcribed, so expressed TCRB transcripts were what got sequenced. TCRdb's table, derived via immunoSEQ multiplex PCR, lists solely in-frame clones and lacks some. The repertoire holds hundreds of thousands of clones, with 11% to 15% as singletons. The sample taken for sequencing was naive CD4+ T cells from blood. The source of these receptors is a woman in her thirties or forties in good health.

This clone was observed at least ten times. This chain connects TRBV4-3 to TRBJ2-7; D perhaps matches TRBD1 (5 bases). CDR3 size: 14 residues. Trimming left V 4 bases short and J 4 bases short, with 14 bases between. The V gene's germline CDR1 is LGHNA and CDR2 YSLEER. The chain's CDR3 is CASSLSVGAYEQYF. In DNA, the CDR3 is TGCGCCAGCAGCCTATCGGTAGGGGCGTACGAGCAGTACTTC.

Only a few counts were recorded for this clone. The CDR3 is CASSRGGDYGTF. The CDR3 DNA is TGTGCCAGCAGTCGAGGGGGGGATTATGGCACCTTC. The chain links TRBV6-5 to TRBJ1-2; weak D call: TRBD1 (6 bases). Germline V gene lookup returns CDR1 MNHEY and CDR2 SVGAGI. The CDR3 covers 12 residues. V lost 5 bases, J lost 13 bases, and 17 bases lay in between.

This chain uses TRBV2 with TRBJ1-5; 9 bases are a match to TRBD1. Trimming removed 4 bases from V and 6 bases from J; junction bases left unmatched: 4. From germline, CDR1 is SNHLY and CDR2 FYNNEI. CDR3 length: 14 amino acids. The chain's CDR3 is CASSVQGAGQPQHF. The CDR3 DNA reads as TGTGCCAGCAGTGTACAGGGGGCGGGTCAGCCCCAGCATTTT.

This clone has only a few counts. The CDR3 reads CASSSIRGQGTYEQYF. DNA of the CDR3: TGTGCCAGCAGCTCCATTCGGGGACAGGGAACCTACGAGCAGTACTTC. V and J are TRBV11-2 and TRBJ2-7, with TRBD1 matching over 9 bases. The V segment lost 4 bases and the J segment 2 bases; nucleotides outside the gene matches: 9. The CDR3 length is 16 residues. CDR1 and CDR2 (germline): SGHAT, FQNNGV.

This clone was picked up a small number of times. This chain joins TRBV2 and TRBJ1-2, with 11 bases that match TRBD1. The junction had 5 bases not matched to a gene; V was cut back by 6 bases and J by 2 bases. Per germline, CDR1 SNHLY and CDR2 FYNNEI. The CDR3 contains 15 residues. CDR3 sequence (DNA): TGTGCCAGCAGAGGACAGGGGGCTGTCAACTATGGCTACACCTTC. Its protein is CASRGQGAVNYGYTF.

The sample holds a few counts of this clone. The CDR3 region is CASSLADFARGAGYTF. CDR3 nucleotide sequence: TGTGCCAGCAGCTTGGCCGATTTCGCGAGAGGTGCTGGCTACACCTTC. The chain combines TRBV5-4 with TRBJ1-2; D unresolved. V shed 0 bases and J shed 7 bases, with 19 bases lying between them. Germline V CDR1 and CDR2: SGHNT, YYREEE (reference sequence). This CDR3 has 16 residues.

This clone was seen a handful of times. The J gene is TRBJ2-5, the V gene TRBV7-2; 8 bases agree with TRBD1. The V segment lost 4 bases and the J segment 5 bases; nucleotides outside the gene matches: 9. The V gene's germline CDR1 is SGHTA and CDR2 FQGNSA. The CDR3 contains 15 residues. CDR3: CASSSRQGLRETQYF. The CDR3 nucleotides are TGTGCCAGCAGCTCCAGACAGGGGTTGAGGGAGACCCAGTACTTC.

V gene TRBV6-5 combines with J gene TRBJ2-5; D gene unclear. Germline V CDR1 and CDR2: MNHEY, SVGAGI. The length of the CDR3 is 14 residues. The V and J ends lost 0 bases and 3 bases respectively, with 8 bases between them. The CDR3, as DNA: TGTGCCAGCAGTTACTCGACCAGGAAAGAGACCCAGTACTTC. Amino acid sequence: CASSYSTRKETQYF.

V and J are TRBV5-5 and TRBJ1-4; tentative D call: TRBD1 (6 bases). The CDR3 runs 16 residues. Trimming left V 3 bases short and J 2 bases short, with 14 bases between. The germline V gene has CDR1 SGHKS and CDR2 YYEKEE (reference sequence). As DNA, the CDR3 is TGTGCCAGCAGCTCCGGCACAGGGTCCACTAATGAAAAACTGTTTTTT. It yields the protein CASSSGTGSTNEKLFF. Drawing the rest from reference TRBV5-5 and TRBJ1-4, the complete variable domain is DAGVTQSPTHLIKTRGQQVTLRCSPISGHKSVSWYQQVLGQGPQFIFQYYEKEERGRGNFPDRFSARQFPNYSSELNVNALLLGDSALYLCASSSGTGSTNEKLFFGSGTQLSVL.

This clone was found a few times. This chain joins TRBV5-1 and TRBJ1-6, with 10 bases fitting TRBD1. CDR3 length: 16 amino acids. J gave up 4 bases and V 0 bases, and 1 base lay outside the gene matches. CDR1 is SGHRS and CDR2 is YFSETQ in the germline V gene. In DNA, the CDR3 is TGCGCCAGCAGCTTGGGGGGACAGGGGTATAATTCACCCCTCCACTTT. This translates into CASSLGGQGYNSPLHF.

This clone was recorded a few times. The chain joins TRBV15 to TRBJ2-5, with 7 bases identical to TRBD1. The last part of the DNA fits TRBJ2-7 better; the J call may be wrong. Germline CDR1 and CDR2: LNHNV and YYDKDF (reference sequence). The CDR3 length is 14 residues. CDR3 in amino acids: CATSNRQGPYEQYF. The CDR3 DNA is TGTGCCACCAGCAACCGACAGGGTCCCTACGAGCAGTACTTC.

This clone was seen more than once but under ten times. The rearrangement uses TRBV25-1 and TRBJ2-5, with TRBD2 as a possible D gene (5 bases). Per germline, CDR1 MGHDK and CDR2 SYGVNS. This CDR3 region has 14 residues. V lost 3 bases and J 5 bases, leaving 13 bases between the germline ends. CDR3 sequence (DNA): TGTGCCAGCAGTGACGGGCGAGGGTCCGAGACCCAGTACTTC. Its protein is CASSDGRGSETQYF. The whole variable domain, remainder taken from reference TRBV25-1 and TRBJ2-5, is EADIYQTPRYLVIGTGKKITLECSQTMGHDKMYWYQQDPGMELHLIHYSYGVNSTEKGDLSSESTVSRIRTEHFPLTLESARPSHTSQYLCASSDGRGSETQYFGPGTRLLVL.

The chain combines TRBV6-6 with TRBJ1-6; 7 bases map to TRBD1. The CDR3 covers 14 residues. V shed 2 bases and J 11 bases; nucleotides not matched to a gene: 6. Germline V lookup: CDR1 MNHNY, CDR2 SVGAGI (reference sequence). The CDR3 nucleotides read TGTGCCAGCAGTTACGGGGAAGGGGGCCCACCCCTCCACTTT. Its protein is CASSYGEGGPPLHF.

The chain has TRBV18 and TRBJ2-1, with 10 bases fitting TRBD1. The CDR3 has 15 residues. Germline loops: CDR1 KGHSH, CDR2 LQKENI. The V segment lost 3 bases and the J segment 5 bases; nucleotides outside the gene matches: 4. CDR3: CASSPGQGLNNEQFF. The CDR3 DNA follows: TGTGCCAGCTCACCGGGACAGGGGCTTAACAATGAGCAGTTCTTC.

This chain joins TRBV10-2 and TRBJ2-3; D call uncertain. This CDR3 is built from 14 residues. Germline CDR1 reads WSHSY; CDR2 reads SAAADI. V was trimmed by 4 bases and J by 3 bases, leaving 11 bases between them. The CDR3 region is CASSGLAKTDTQYF. The CDR3 DNA reads TGCGCCAGCAGTGGACTGGCAAAGACAGATACGCAGTATTTT.

V and J are TRBV29-1 and TRBJ2-7, with 8 bases identical to TRBD2. The ends lost 4 bases at V and 2 bases at J; junction bases unmatched: 10. Looked up from germline, CDR1 is SQVTM and CDR2 is ANQGSEA. CDR3 size: 15 residues. Here the CDR3 reads CSVALPRGGTYEQYF. CDR3 DNA: TGCAGCGTTGCCCTTCCCCGGGGGGGCACCTACGAGCAGTACTTC.

In this sample, this clone turned up a few times. The chain joins TRBV7-2 to TRBJ1-5; 8 bases map to TRBD1. Germline-derived CDR1 and CDR2 are SGHTA and FQGNSA. V lost 1 base and J lost 4; bases outside the gene matches: 6. This CDR3 contains 16 residues. CDR3 DNA sequence: TGTGCCAGCAGCTTAGGATCGGACAGGGAAAATCAGCCCCAGCATTTT. Protein product: CASSLGSDRENQPQHF. Drawing the rest from reference TRBV7-2 and TRBJ1-5, the complete variable domain is GAGVSQSPSNKVTEKGKDVELRCDPISGHTALYWYRQSLGQGLEFLIYFQGNSAPDKSGLPSDRFSAERTGGSVSTLTIQRTQQEDSAVYLCASSLGSDRENQPQHFGDGTRLSIL.

This clone came up a few times. J is TRBJ1-4 and V is TRBV29-1; D is uncertain. The germline V and J ends were trimmed by 5 bases and 0 bases, with 19 bases remaining between them. Germline V gene lookup returns CDR1 SQVTM and CDR2 ANQGSEA. This CDR3 is 17 amino acids long. CDR3 DNA: TGCAGCGTTTCAGTAGGAGCCAGCCTTGCAACTAATGAAAAACTGTTTTTT. This codes for CSVSVGASLATNEKLFF.

There are a few counts of this clone. The gene calls are TRBV15 and TRBJ1-2; unclear D gene. Germline V gene sequence: CDR1 LNHNV, CDR2 YYDKDF (reference sequence). The CDR3 covers 15 residues. V was clipped by 8 bases and J by 5 bases, with 21 bases between them. The CDR3 loop is CATYHDRTGKYGYTF. In DNA form, the CDR3 reads TGTGCCACCTACCACGACCGGACGGGAAAGTATGGCTACACCTTC.

V is TRBV2 and J is TRBJ2-7, with TRBD2 identical over 10 bases. Trimming at V came to 1 base and at J to 5 bases, leaving 14 bases not matched to a gene. Germline V gene sequence: CDR1 SNHLY, CDR2 FYNNEI. CDR3 size: 18 residues. CDR3 in amino acids: CASSEGKGSGGAYDEQYF. In DNA, the CDR3 is TGTGCCAGCAGTGAAGGCAAGGGGAGCGGGGGGGCCTATGACGAGCAGTACTTC.

The sample holds a few counts of this clone. CDR3 protein: CASSEAGESTGELFF. The CDR3, as DNA: TGTGCCAGCAGTGAGGCGGGGGAGAGCACCGGGGAGCTGTTTTTT. The V gene is TRBV25-1, the J gene TRBJ2-2; 7 bases match TRBD2. The CDR3 loop spans 15 amino acids. With 3 bases clipped from V and 4 bases from J, the junction kept 5 bases outside the gene matches. Germline V gives CDR1 MGHDK, CDR2 SYGVNS.

The chain uses TRBV29-1 and TRBJ2-5; 7 bases are shared with TRBD1. V gave up 2 bases and J gave up 4 bases; unmatched junction bases: 13. Germline CDR1 and CDR2: SQVTM and ANQGSEA. The CDR3 loop spans 16 amino acids. CDR3 DNA sequence: TGCAGCGTTGAATTTTTCGCCAGGGGGATAGGAGAGACCCAGTACTTC. Protein product: CSVEFFARGIGETQYF.

This clone was seen only a few times. J is TRBJ2-5 and V is TRBV4-2; no reliable D call. The CDR3 is 15 residues long. Germline CDR1 and CDR2: LGHNA and YNFKEQ. The V and J ends lost 3 bases and 1 base respectively, with 12 bases between them. The CDR3 reads CASSQGPAAQETQYF. The CDR3 coding sequence is TGTGCCAGCAGCCAGGGTCCGGCGGCCCAAGAGACCCAGTACTTC.

This clone was detected only a few times. The rearrangement joins TRBV4-1 to TRBJ1-1, with D possibly matching TRBD1 (6 bases). The CDR3 contains 14 residues. V was pared by 7 bases and J by 1 base, with 13 bases between. The germline CDR1 and CDR2 sequences are MGHRA and YSYEKL. CDR3 nucleotide sequence: TGCGCCAGCAACCCGGGACATTCGAACACTGAAGCTTTCTTT. Amino acids: CASNPGHSNTEAFF.